This section outlines one T cell receptor (beta chain) sequence together with its context. This clonotype was counted a few times. The specificity of this receptor is unknown. No base-level quality is on record; no much larger clone is a single base apart. Sequencer: Illumina NovaSeq 6000. Using 5'RACE with constant-segment primers, TCRalpha and TCRbeta cDNA libraries were constructed, with sample barcodes and unique molecular identifiers added in the process. RNA was extracted from every sample with Trizol reagent. Libraries were amplified in two PCR steps, with a second sample barcode and Illumina TruSeq adapters added in the second step. Sequencing of the libraries was done on an Illumina NovaSeq, producing 2 x 150 bp paired-end reads. The study's own analysis went as follows. With migec v1.2.7, reads were demultiplexed and then collapsed into UMI-guided consensus sequences. Using mixcr v2.1.11, UMI consensuses were aligned to TRA and TRB V and J templates and then assembled into clonotypes. A clonotype was counted as expanded or contracted only when both edgeR and NoisET called the clonotype significant, with the noise models trained on biological replicates. For edgeR calls, the cutoffs were a false discovery rate-adjusted p below 0.01 and a log2 fold-change threshold of 1. As an exploratory analysis of dynamics, max-normalized trajectories of the 1000 most abundant clonotypes were examined with PCA combined with hierarchical clustering. Each responding clone was given a CD4 or CD8 phenotype based on the CD4+ and CD8+ repertoires, which had been sequenced separately. In TCRdb, the public reads were trimmed at Q25 with fastp and aligned with MiXCR, with productive beta chains retained. One record per CDR3 amino acid sequence lists the most common genes and DNA. None of the V and J calls come from the authors' own analysis; TCRdb made them. Present in this sample are a few hundred thousand distinct CDR3 sequences, 20% to 25% of which were seen just once. The ten largest clones take up about 21% of the sample.

These data belong to a study of T-cell memory formation after mild COVID-19 (dated by TCRdb to about 2021). Some background on the complete study: Most TCR sequence clusters were specific to one of the two donors. In a couple of donors, T-cell clones that expanded and contracted after mild COVID-19 were tracked by sequencing TCRalpha and TCRbeta repertoires over time. Two young, previously healthy adult volunteers made up the cohort, one male and one female.

Overall results and qualifications from the work: From day 15 to 85, contracting clones showed balanced CD4/CD8 phenotypes, whereas a second wave of clones that expanded from day 15 to 37 leaned towards CD4+. Some responding clones were found in pre-infection memory, which suggests that pre-existing cross-reactive memory T cells took part in the SARS-CoV-2 response. Only a couple of mild cases were covered in the study, and larger cohorts including severe cases with pre-infection samples were considered necessary. Contracting CD4+ clones were found mainly in CM and EM memory subsets, while CD8+ clones were enriched in EMRA. Whether the second-wave clones peaking on day 37 were SARS-CoV-2 specific was not confirmed.

According to the germline V gene, CDR1 reads MNHEY and CDR2 reads SVGEGT. Relative to germline, V is missing 10 bases and J is missing 6 bases, with 12 bases of the junction outside any gene match. Inclusive of the bounding cysteine and phenylalanine, the CDR3 is 15 residues long. Of the read, only the CDR3 DNA is kept; its 45 bases are in frame from base 1. Ficoll-Paque density gradient centrifugation was the method used to isolate PBMCs. The chain employs TRBV6-2 or TRBV6-3 and TRBJ2-7, with 13 bases matching TRBD2. The TCR comes from a man younger than 35 who had mild COVID-19 (a few samples of this study predate the infection). The sample titles of this study are shuffled in the database, so cell type and time point are left out; the donor was told from shared clones. The source material was PBMCs or a T cell subset sorted from them (not recorded which). The CDR3 in this case is CATNNPGLAGREQYF. The DNA sequence is as follows: TGTGCCACCAACAATCCGGGACTAGCGGGGCGCGAGCAGTACTTC.